This TCR beta chain originates from a study of T cell repertoires in cytomegalovirus infection. Turning to the study itself: Public TCR beta signatures were indicative of both CMV infection and a matching HLA type.

Each CDR3 protein gets one entry after TCRdb re-called the reads with MiXCR. The sample lists roughly 230,000 distinct CDR3 sequences, 12% occurring once. This clonotype has a count of ten or more. CDR1 and CDR2 from the germline V gene are SGHTA and FQGNSA. CDR3 length: 16 amino acids. Trimming cost V 2 bases and J 3 bases; bases outside gene matches: 9. The clonotype comes from a human donor in good health (CMV status not recorded). Some clones in this sample may be carry-over from other donors' samples. Sequenced sample: PBMCs. The chain is built from TRBV7-2 and TRBJ1-1, with 7 bases matching TRBD1. CDR3 coding DNA: TGTGCCAGCAGCTTAAAGGGGGCAGGGATAGACACTGAAGCTTTCTTT. Translated, it gives CASSLKGAGIDTEAFF.